Sequencing of this T cell receptor (beta chain) was carried out in a study of blood T cell repertoires in COVID-19. Germline values: CDR1 LNHDA, CDR2 SQIVND (reference sequence). CDR3 length: 13 residues. V was clipped by 3 bases and J by 2 bases, with 7 bases between them. Clones were read by immunoSEQ multiplex PCR, and TCRdb kept only the in-frame ones, dropping some. Of 150,000 to 200,000 clones listed, about 79% are singletons. V gene TRBV19 combines with J gene TRBJ1-2; perhaps TRBD1 as D (5 bases). The receptor's source is a man between 45 and 60 years old who had recovered from COVID-19. Sequencing was performed on PBMCs or T cells enriched from blood (not recorded which). The CDR3 is CASSIQGNYGYTF. The CDR3, as DNA: TGTGCCAGTAGTATTCAGGGAAACTATGGCTACACCTTC. Full variable domain (missing parts from reference TRBV19 and TRBJ1-2): DGGITQSPKYLFRKEGQNVTLSCEQNLNHDAMYWYRQDPGQGLRLIYYSQIVNDFQKGDIAEGYSVSREKKESFPLTVTSAQKNPTAFYLCASSIQGNYGYTFGSGTRLTVV.